This T cell receptor (beta chain) appears in the sequencing data of a study of T cell repertoires in cytomegalovirus infection. V was clipped by 1 base and J by 2 bases, with 9 bases between them. The germline CDR1 and CDR2 sequences are SEHNR and FQNEAQ (reference sequence). The CDR3 is 15 amino acids. General study points: Public TCR beta family frequency separated CMV-and-HLA carriers, including in an independent cohort.

This clonotype was seen repeatedly, ten times or more. The antigen is not known. TCRdb called the reads again in MiXCR, with one record for every CDR3 protein. This table has about 230,000 distinct CDR3 sequences, under 25% appearing once. The specimen was CD8+ T cells from PBMCs. The receptor was derived from a human donor in good health (CMV status not recorded). Some clones in this sample may be carry-over from other donors' samples. The rearrangement joins TRBV7-9 to TRBJ2-1, with D hard to call. The CDR3 loop is CASSLGNPPYNEQFF. CDR3 DNA: TGTGCCAGCAGCTTAGGGAACCCCCCCTACAATGAGCAGTTCTTC.